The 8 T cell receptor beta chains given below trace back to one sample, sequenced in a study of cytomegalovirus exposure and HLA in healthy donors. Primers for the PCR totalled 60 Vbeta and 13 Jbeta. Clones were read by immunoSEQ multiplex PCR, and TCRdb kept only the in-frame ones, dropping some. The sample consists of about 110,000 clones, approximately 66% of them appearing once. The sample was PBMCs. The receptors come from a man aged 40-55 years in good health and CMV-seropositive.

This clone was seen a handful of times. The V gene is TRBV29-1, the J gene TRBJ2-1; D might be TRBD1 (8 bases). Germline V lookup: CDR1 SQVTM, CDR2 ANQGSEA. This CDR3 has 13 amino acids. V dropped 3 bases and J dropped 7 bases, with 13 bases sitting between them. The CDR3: CSVDYRGGNEQFF. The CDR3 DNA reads TGCAGCGTTGATTACAGGGGGGGAAATGAGCAGTTCTTC.

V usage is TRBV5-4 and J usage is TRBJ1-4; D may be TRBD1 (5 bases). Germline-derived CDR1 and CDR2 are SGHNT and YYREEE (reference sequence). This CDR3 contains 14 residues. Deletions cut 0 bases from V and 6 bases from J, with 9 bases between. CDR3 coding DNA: TGTGCCAGCAGCTTGGGGACATCCGATGAAAAACTGTTTTTT. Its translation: CASSLGTSDEKLFF.

The CDR3 DNA is TGTGCCAGCAGCTTGGGAGGGTCCCCCCGGAACACCATATATTTT. It specifies CASSLGGSPRNTIYF. The gene calls are TRBV7-9 and TRBJ1-3; D remains unclear. Trimming shortened V by 3 bases and J by 7 bases, and 16 bases separated the two germline ends. CDR3 size: 15 residues. Germline CDR1 is SEHNR and CDR2 is FQNEAQ (reference sequence).

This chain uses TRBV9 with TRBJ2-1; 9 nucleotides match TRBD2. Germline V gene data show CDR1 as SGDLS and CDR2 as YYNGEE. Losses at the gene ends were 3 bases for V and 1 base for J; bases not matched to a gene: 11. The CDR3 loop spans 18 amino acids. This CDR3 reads CASSAPLVSGSSYNEQFF. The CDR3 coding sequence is TGTGCCAGCAGCGCTCCCTTAGTTAGCGGGAGTTCCTACAATGAGCAGTTCTTC.

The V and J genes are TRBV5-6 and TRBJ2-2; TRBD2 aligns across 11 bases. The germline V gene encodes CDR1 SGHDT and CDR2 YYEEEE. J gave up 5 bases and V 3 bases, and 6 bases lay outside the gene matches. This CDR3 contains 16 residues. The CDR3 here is CASSSPGLAVTGELFF. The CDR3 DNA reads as TGTGCCAGCAGCTCCCCGGGACTAGCGGTAACCGGGGAGCTGTTTTTT.

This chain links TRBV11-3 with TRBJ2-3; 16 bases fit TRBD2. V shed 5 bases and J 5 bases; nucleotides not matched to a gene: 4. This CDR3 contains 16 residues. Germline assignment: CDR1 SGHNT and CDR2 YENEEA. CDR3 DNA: TGTGCCAGCAGCCCGGGACTAGCGGGAGGGGGAGATACGCAGTATTTT. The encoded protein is CASSPGLAGGGDTQYF.

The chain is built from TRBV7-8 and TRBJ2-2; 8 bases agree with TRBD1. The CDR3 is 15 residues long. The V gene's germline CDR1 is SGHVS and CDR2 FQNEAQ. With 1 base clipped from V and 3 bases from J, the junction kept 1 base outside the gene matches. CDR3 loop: CASSLGDRYTGELFF. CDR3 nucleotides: TGTGCCAGCAGCTTAGGGGACAGGTACACCGGGGAGCTGTTTTTT. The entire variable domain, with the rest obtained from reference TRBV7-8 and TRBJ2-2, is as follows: GAGVSQSPRYKVAKRGQDVALRCDPISGHVSLFWYQQALGQGPEFLTYFQNEAQLDKSGLPSDRFFAERPEGSVSTLKIQRTQQEDSAVYLCASSLGDRYTGELFFGEGSRLTVL.

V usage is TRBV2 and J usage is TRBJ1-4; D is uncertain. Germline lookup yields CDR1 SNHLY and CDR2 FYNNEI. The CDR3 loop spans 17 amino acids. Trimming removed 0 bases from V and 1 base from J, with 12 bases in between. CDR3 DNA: TGTGCCAGCAGTGAAGCAGTGTCCGGGTTAACTAATGAAAAACTGTTTTTT. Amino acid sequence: CASSEAVSGLTNEKLFF.